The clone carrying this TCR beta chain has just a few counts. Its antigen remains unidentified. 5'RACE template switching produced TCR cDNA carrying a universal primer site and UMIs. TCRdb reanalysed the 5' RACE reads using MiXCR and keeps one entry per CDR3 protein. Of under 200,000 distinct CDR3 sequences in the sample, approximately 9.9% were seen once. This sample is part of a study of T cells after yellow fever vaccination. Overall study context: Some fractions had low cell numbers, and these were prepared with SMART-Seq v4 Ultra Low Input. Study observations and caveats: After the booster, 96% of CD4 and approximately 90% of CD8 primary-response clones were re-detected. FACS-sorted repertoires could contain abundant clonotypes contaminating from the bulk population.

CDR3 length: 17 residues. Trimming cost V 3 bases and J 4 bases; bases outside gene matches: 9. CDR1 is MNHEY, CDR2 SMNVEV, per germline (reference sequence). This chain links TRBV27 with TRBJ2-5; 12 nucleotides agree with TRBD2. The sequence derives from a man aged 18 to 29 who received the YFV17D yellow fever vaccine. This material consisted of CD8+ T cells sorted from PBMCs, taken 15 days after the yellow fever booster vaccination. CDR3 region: CASSFLGGLAGSETQYF. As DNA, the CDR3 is TGTGCCAGCAGTTTTTTAGGTGGACTAGCGGGGTCAGAGACCCAGTACTTC.